These T cell receptor beta chains were read from a single sample in a study of identical twins. Each CDR3 protein gets one entry after TCRdb re-called the 5' RACE reads with MiXCR. The table shows about 150,000 distinct CDR3 sequences, with approximately 3.5% occurring only once. The sample comprised memory T cells sorted from blood. Every receptor here comes from a man aged 18 to 30 in good health. The CDR3 runs from the conserved cysteine through the conserved F or W. Only part of the rows carry a size: once, few, many, or a class if the clone is expanded.

TRBJ2-2	many	TRBV29-1	CSVVVAGTGELFF
.	few	TRBV4-3	CASSQVRAGEQFF
TRBJ2-1	many	TRBV7-2	CASSPGTGRYNEQFF
TRBJ1-1	many	TRBV6-2/TRBV6-3	CASRLARQVNTEAFF
TRBJ2-3	many	TRBV12-3/TRBV12-4	CASSRPPLKTSGRYTDTQYF
TRBJ2-1	.	TRBV20-1	CSARDTGGGYNEQFF
TRBJ2-7	many	TRBV12-3/TRBV12-4	CASSLNYEQYF
TRBJ2-2	many	TRBV5-1	CASRVLAGNTGELFF
TRBJ1-2	many	TRBV5-1	CASSEAIPDGYTF
TRBJ2-7	many	TRBV13	CASSPRGSGMYEQYF
TRBJ2-7	many	TRBV9	CASSVTSGYEQYF
TRBJ2-2	many	TRBV5-4	CASSLDPDTGELFF
TRBJ1-1	many	TRBV12-3/TRBV12-4	CASSLLGAMNTEAFF
TRBJ1-4	many	TRBV7-2	CASSLATGMAEKLFF
TRBJ2-3	many	TRBV6-1	CASSGLVTDTQYF
TRBJ2-1	many	TRBV24-1	CAKAGAPHNEQFF
TRBJ2-2	many	TRBV4-2	CASSQDIRQLAGGTGELFF
TRBJ2-1	many	TRBV20-1	CSAPGQGGHEQFF
TRBJ2-7	many	TRBV4-3	CASSQDPTRVGSYEQYF
TRBJ2-3	many	TRBV5-5	CASSPGGLAGDTQYF
TRBJ2-7	many	TRBV29-1	CSVGGNYEQYF
TRBJ1-1	many	TRBV12-3/TRBV12-4	CASSSYRGTEAFF
TRBJ1-2	many	TRBV6-1	CASSTDRLGGYTF
TRBJ1-5	many	TRBV20-1	CSAERTDFNQPQHF
TRBJ1-1	many	TRBV3-1	CASSLGQQNTEAFF
TRBJ1-5	many	TRBV12-3/TRBV12-4	CASSLAQFSNQPQHF
TRBJ2-7	many	TRBV6-1	CASSDGRGWVEQYF
TRBJ1-6	many	TRBV27	CASGQGVKLAPLHF
TRBJ2-6	many	TRBV12-3/TRBV12-4	CAALYAWRLKLVAGANVLTF
TRBJ2-1	many	TRBV12-3/TRBV12-4	CASSPLAGGGEQFF
TRBJ2-5	many	TRBV29-1	CSVEVITQETQYF
TRBJ1-5	.	TRBV19	CASQTKQGVHQPQHF
TRBJ2-5	many	TRBV20-1	CSARDEPLLTQYF
TRBJ1-5	once	TRBV6-1	CAYSRGVNQPQHF
TRBJ2-5	many	TRBV20-1	CSARVDEFGTQYF
TRBJ2-7	many	TRBV18	CASSPEQGREQYF
TRBJ1-2	many	TRBV20-1	CSARDLDREDGYTF
TRBJ1-1	many	TRBV3-1	CASSPGHNGAFF
TRBJ2-1	many	TRBV11-2	CASSLGVSLTYNEQFF
TRBJ2-1	many	TRBV5-4	CASSLAPGLSSYNEQFF
TRBJ2-6	.	TRBV6-5	CASSYSDSGLPGANVLTF
TRBJ1-1	many	TRBV7-9	CASSPRGRGEAFF
TRBJ1-4	many	TRBV12-3/TRBV12-4	CASSFGGSGEKLFF
TRBJ2-5	many	TRBV4-3	CASSQDLWDRETQYF
TRBJ1-1	many	TRBV7-2	CASSLRGRVTEAFF
TRBJ1-3	many	TRBV5-5	CASSLGTGSSGNTIYF
TRBJ2-5	many	TRBV5-1	CASSSGSGKETQYF
TRBJ1-2	many	TRBV5-5	CASSLDTGRNYGYTF
TRBJ2-5	many	TRBV10-3	CAISGRKQETQYF
TRBJ2-7	.	TRBV12-3/TRBV12-4	CASSELTRPYEQYF
TRBJ1-2	many	TRBV5-1	CASSLAPDRGRKGYTF
TRBJ2-7	many	TRBV20-1	CSAGGASGSDDEQYF
TRBJ2-4	many	TRBV7-2	CASSLSLAKNIQYF